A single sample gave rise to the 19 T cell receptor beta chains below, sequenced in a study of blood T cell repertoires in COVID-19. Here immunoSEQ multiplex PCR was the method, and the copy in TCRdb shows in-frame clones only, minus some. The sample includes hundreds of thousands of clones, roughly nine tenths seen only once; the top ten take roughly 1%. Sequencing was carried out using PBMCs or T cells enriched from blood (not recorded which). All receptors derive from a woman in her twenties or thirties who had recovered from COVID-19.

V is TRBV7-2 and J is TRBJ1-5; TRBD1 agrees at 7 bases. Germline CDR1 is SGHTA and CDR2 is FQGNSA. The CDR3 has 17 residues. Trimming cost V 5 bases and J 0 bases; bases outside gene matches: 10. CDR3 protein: CASSPRGAGGSNQPQHF. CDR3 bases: TGTGCCAGCAGCCCTAGAGGGGCAGGGGGTAGCAATCAGCCCCAGCATTTT. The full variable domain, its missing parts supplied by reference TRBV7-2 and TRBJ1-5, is GAGVSQSPSNKVTEKGKDVELRCDPISGHTALYWYRQSLGQGLEFLIYFQGNSAPDKSGLPSDRFSAERTGGSVSTLTIQRTQQEDSAVYLCASSPRGAGGSNQPQHFGDGTRLSIL.

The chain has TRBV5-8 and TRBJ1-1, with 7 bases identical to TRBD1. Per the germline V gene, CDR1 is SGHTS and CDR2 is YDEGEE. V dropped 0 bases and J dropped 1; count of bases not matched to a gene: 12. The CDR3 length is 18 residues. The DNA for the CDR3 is TGTGCCAGCAGCTTGGAGTTGGTCACCGGGACAGCGAACACTGAAGCTTTCTTT. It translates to CASSLELVTGTANTEAFF.

The CDR3 coding sequence is TGTGCCAGCAGCCCCCTAGTAGTCGGGATGTCTTCACCCCTCCACTTT. Amino acid sequence: CASSPLVVGMSSPLHF. The chain links TRBV5-6 to TRBJ1-6, with D unclear. Germline V gene data show CDR1 as SGHDT and CDR2 as YYEEEE. V was cut by 4 bases and J by 9 bases, with 20 bases left in between. CDR3 length: 16 amino acids.

As DNA, the CDR3 is TGTGCCAGCTCCCCCGGGACAGGGACAGCAGATACGCAGTATTTT. This gives the protein CASSPGTGTADTQYF. J is TRBJ2-3 and V is TRBV18, with TRBD1 matching 9 bases. In germline, CDR1 is KGHSH, CDR2 LQKENI. This CDR3 spans 15 amino acids. V lost 6 bases to trimming and J lost 4 bases; unmatched junction nucleotides: 8.

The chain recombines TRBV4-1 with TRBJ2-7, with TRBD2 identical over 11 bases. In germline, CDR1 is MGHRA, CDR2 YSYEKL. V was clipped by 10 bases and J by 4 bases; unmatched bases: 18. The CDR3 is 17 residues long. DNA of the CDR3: TGCGCCACCCCCCTAAAGACTAGCGGGGAGATGCCTTACGAGCAGTACTTC. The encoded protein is CATPLKTSGEMPYEQYF.

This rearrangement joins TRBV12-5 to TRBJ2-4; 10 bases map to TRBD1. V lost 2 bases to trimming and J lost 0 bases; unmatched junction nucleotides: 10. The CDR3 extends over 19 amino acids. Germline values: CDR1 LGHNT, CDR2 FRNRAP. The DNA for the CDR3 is TGTGCTAGTGGTTTGACCAGCGGGACAGGGGTACTAGCCAAAAACATTCAGTACTTC. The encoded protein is CASGLTSGTGVLAKNIQYF.

The CDR3: CASSAQAASREKLFF. Written as DNA, the CDR3 is TGTGCCAGCAGCGCCCAAGCCGCAAGTAGAGAAAAACTGTTTTTT. This sequence joins TRBV9 and TRBJ1-4; D is unclear. Trimming took 3 bases from V and 8 from J, leaving 17 bases between them. Per the germline V gene, CDR1 is SGDLS and CDR2 is YYNGEE. The CDR3 has 15 amino acids.

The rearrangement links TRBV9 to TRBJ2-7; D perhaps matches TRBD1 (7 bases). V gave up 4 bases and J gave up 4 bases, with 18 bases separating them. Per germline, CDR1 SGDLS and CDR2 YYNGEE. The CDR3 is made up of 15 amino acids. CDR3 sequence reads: CASSPGGGGRYEQYF. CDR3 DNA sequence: TGTGCCAGCAGCCCCGGCGGAGGGGGCAGGTACGAGCAGTACTTC.

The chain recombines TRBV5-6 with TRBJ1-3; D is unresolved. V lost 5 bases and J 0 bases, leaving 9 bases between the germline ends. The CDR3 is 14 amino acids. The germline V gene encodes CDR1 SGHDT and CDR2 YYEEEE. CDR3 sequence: CASRGRVSGNTIYF. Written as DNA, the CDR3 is TGTGCCAGCAGAGGGAGGGTCTCTGGAAACACCATATATTTT.

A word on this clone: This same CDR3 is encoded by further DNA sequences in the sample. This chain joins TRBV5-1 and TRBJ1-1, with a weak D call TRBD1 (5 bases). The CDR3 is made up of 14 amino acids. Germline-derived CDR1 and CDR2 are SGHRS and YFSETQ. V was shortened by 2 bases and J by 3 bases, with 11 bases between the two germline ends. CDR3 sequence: CASSFSGYDTEAFF. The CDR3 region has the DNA TGCGCCAGCAGCTTCTCAGGGTATGACACTGAAGCTTTCTTT.

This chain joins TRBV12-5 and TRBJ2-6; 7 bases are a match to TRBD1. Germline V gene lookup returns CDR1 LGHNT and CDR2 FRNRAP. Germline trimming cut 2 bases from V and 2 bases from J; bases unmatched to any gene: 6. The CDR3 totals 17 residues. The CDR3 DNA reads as TGTGCTAGTGGTTTGACCCCAACAGGGGCTGGGGCCAACGTCCTGACTTTC. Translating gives CASGLTPTGAGANVLTF.

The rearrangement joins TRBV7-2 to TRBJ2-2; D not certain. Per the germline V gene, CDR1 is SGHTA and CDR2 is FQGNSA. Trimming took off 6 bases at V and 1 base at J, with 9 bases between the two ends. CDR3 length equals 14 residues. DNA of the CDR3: TGTGCCAGCAGTCGTGACTGGAACACCGGGGAGCTGTTTTTT. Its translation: CASSRDWNTGELFF.

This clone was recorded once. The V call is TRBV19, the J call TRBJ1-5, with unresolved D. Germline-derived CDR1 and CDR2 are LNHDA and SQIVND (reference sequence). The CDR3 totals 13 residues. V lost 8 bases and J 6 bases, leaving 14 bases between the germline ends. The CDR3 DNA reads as TGTGCCAGTCGGAATGGGCCCGGTCAGCCCCAGCATTTT. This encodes CASRNGPGQPQHF. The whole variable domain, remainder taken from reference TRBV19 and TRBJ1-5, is DGGITQSPKYLFRKEGQNVTLSCEQNLNHDAMYWYRQDPGQGLRLIYYSQIVNDFQKGDIAEGYSVSREKKESFPLTVTSAQKNPTAFYLCASRNGPGQPQHFGDGTRLSIL.

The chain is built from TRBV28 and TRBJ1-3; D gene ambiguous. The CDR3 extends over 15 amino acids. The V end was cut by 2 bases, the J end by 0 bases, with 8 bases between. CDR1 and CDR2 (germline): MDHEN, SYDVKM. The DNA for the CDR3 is TGTGCCAGCAGTTTACTCCCAGACTCTGGAAACACCATATATTTT. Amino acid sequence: CASSLLPDSGNTIYF.

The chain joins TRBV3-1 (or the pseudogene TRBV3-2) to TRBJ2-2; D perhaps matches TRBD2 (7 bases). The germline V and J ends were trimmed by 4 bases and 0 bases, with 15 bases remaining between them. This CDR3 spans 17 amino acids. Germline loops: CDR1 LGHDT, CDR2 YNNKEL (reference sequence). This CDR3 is CASSRGEGDTNTGELFF. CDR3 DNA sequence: TGTGCCAGCAGCCGGGGGGAGGGGGACACGAACACCGGGGAGCTGTTTTTT.

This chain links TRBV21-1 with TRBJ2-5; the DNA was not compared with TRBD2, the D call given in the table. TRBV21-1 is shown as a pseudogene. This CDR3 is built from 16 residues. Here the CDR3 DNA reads TGTGCCAGCAGCACCCTGACTAGCGGGGGCGGGGAGACCCAGTACTTC. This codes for CASSTLTSGGGETQYF.

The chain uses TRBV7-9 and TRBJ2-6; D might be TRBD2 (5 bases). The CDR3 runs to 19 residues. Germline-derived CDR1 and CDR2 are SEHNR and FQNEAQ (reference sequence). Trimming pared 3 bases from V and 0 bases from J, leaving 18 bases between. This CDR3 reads CASSFFVGVTFSGANVLTF. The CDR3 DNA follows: TGTGCCAGCAGCTTTTTCGTCGGGGTTACGTTCTCTGGGGCCAACGTCCTGACTTTC.

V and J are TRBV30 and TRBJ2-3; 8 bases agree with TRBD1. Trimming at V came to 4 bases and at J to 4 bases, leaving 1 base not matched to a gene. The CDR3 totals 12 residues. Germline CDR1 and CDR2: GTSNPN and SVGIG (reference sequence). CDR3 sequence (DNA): TGTGCCTGGACAGGGGGCCCAGATACGCAGTATTTT. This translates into CAWTGGPDTQYF.

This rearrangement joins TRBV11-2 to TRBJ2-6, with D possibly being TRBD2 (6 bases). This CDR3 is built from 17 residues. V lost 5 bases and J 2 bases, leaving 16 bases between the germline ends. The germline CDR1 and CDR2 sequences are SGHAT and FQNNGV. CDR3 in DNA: TGTGCCAGCAGCCCTCCTTCGGGAGCGCCTGGGGCCAACGTCCTGACTTTC. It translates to CASSPPSGAPGANVLTF.